This T cell receptor beta chain derives from a study of beta chain features in type 1 diabetes. Study in general: Age, gender and cell yields were similar between patients and healthy donors.

The study reverse transcribed the entire isolated RNA, so it sequenced expressed TCRB transcripts. Sequencing was performed with immunoSEQ multiplex PCR; in TCRdb, only in-frame clones are kept and a portion is missing. The sample contains about 250,000 clones, 14% of which appear only once. Trimming cost V 7 bases and J 4 bases, with 13 bases left between them. CDR1 is MNHEY and CDR2 is SVGAGI in the germline V gene. This CDR3 is 13 amino acids long. The table lists this clone with a few counts. The antigen is unknown. General study points: Shortening of TCRB CDR3s, moderate but significant, appeared in all four CD4+ subsets of Type 1 diabetes patients.

The chain is built from TRBV6-5 and TRBJ2-5; D is possibly TRBD2 (5 bases). This clonotype was sampled from a woman aged 40 to 50 in good health. The sample taken for sequencing was naive CD4+ T cells from blood. The CDR3, as DNA: TGTGCCAGCAAACCCCGTGGAGGAGAGACCCAGTACTTC. Its protein is CASKPRGGETQYF.